The 10 T cell receptor beta chains below all came from one sample that was sequenced in a study of control samples from healthy donors and cancer patients. The protocol was immunoSEQ multiplex PCR, while the TCRdb copy is restricted to in-frame clones and leaves out a portion. In the table there are around 84,000 clones, around 91% of which are singletons. The sequenced sample was blood. These receptors came from a man aged 25 to 40 in good health.

The gene calls are TRBV6-6 and TRBJ2-5; D unresolved. V was shortened by 0 bases and J by 2 bases, with 13 bases between the two germline ends. The CDR3 length is 16 residues. Germline loops: CDR1 MNHNY, CDR2 SVGAGI (reference sequence). CDR3 in DNA: TGTGCCAGCAGTTACTCGCTCGAAGCGCCTCAAGAGACCCAGTACTTC. Its translation is CASSYSLEAPQETQYF.

The chain combines TRBV28 with TRBJ1-5; unclear D gene. V was clipped by 5 bases and J by 0 bases, with 5 bases between them. CDR3 size: 13 residues. The V gene's germline CDR1 is MDHEN and CDR2 SYDVKM. CDR3 amino acids: CASSADSNQPQHF. The CDR3 DNA follows: TGTGCCAGCAGTGCAGATAGCAATCAGCCCCAGCATTTT. Combining the CDR3 with reference TRBV28 and TRBJ1-5 gives the whole variable domain DVKVTQSSRYLVKRTGEKVFLECVQDMDHENMFWYRQDPGLGLRLIYFSYDVKMKEKGDIPEGYSVSREKKERFSLILESASTNQTSMYLCASSADSNQPQHFGDGTRLSIL.

The rearrangement links TRBV7-9 to TRBJ1-1; the D is unclear. V was trimmed by 5 bases and J by 1 base, leaving 11 bases between them. This CDR3 has 14 amino acids. Germline CDR1 SEHNR, CDR2 FQNEAQ (reference sequence). CDR3 region: CASSPLYKNTEAFF. In nucleotides, the CDR3 is TGTGCCAGCAGCCCTCTCTACAAGAACACTGAAGCTTTCTTT. Full variable domain (missing parts from reference TRBV7-9 and TRBJ1-1): DTGVSQNPRHKITKRGQNVTFRCDPISEHNRLYWYRQTLGQGPEFLTYFQNEAQLEKSRLLSDRFSAERPKGSFSTLEIQRTEQGDSAMYLCASSPLYKNTEAFFGQGTRLTVV.

This chain joins TRBV28 and TRBJ2-1; 7 bases fit TRBD2. CDR1 is MDHEN and CDR2 is SYDVKM in the germline V gene. CDR3 size: 17 residues. The junction had 8 bases not matched to a gene; V was cut back by 2 bases and J by 1 base. DNA for the CDR3: TGTGCCAGCAGTTTACCCGCGGCTAGCGGATCCTACAATGAGCAGTTCTTC. Translating it yields CASSLPAASGSYNEQFF.

The gene calls are TRBV27 and TRBJ2-7, with D possibly being TRBD1 or TRBD2 (5 bases each). The germline V gene encodes CDR1 MNHEY and CDR2 SMNVEV (reference sequence). V lost 5 bases and J lost 1, with 15 bases in between. CDR3 length equals 15 residues. DNA for the CDR3: TGTGCCAGCAGTCCCCGGGACCAACCTTCCTACGAGCAGTACTTC. It codes for CASSPRDQPSYEQYF.

In DNA form, the CDR3 reads TGTGCCATCAGTGAGGAGAGGCAGGGCTTCGGTGAGCAGTTCTTC. Protein sequence: CAISEERQGFGEQFF. The chain is built from TRBV10-3 and TRBJ2-1; D is possibly TRBD1 (5 bases). The CDR3 contains 15 residues. CDR1 and CDR2 from the germline V gene are ENHRY and SYGVKD. Trimming left V 2 bases short and J 9 bases short, with 17 bases between.

This clone came up many times. This chain uses TRBV27 with TRBJ2-2, with a tentative D call TRBD1 (5 bases). The ends were cut back, 2 bases at V and 0 bases at J, with 10 bases in the middle. The CDR3 covers 16 residues. The germline V gene has CDR1 MNHEY and CDR2 SMNVEV (reference sequence). The CDR3 DNA sequence: TGTGCCAGCAGTTTAAGAACCAGGGCGAACACCGGGGAGCTGTTTTTT. It yields the protein CASSLRTRANTGELFF.

J is TRBJ1-1 and V is TRBV14, with D perhaps TRBD1 (5 bases). The CDR3 is 16 residues long. Trimming left V 5 bases short and J 4 bases short, with 20 bases between. Germline loops: CDR1 SGHDN, CDR2 FVKESK. The CDR3 DNA reads TGTGCCAGCAGCGAAAGATCTCCGGGACTCACCACTGAAGCTTTCTTT. Translated: CASSERSPGLTTEAFF.

This sequence joins TRBV7-9 and TRBJ2-7, with 14 bases lining up with TRBD2. Trimming cost V 5 bases and J 11 bases; bases outside gene matches: 8. In germline, CDR1 is SEHNR, CDR2 FQNEAQ (reference sequence). The CDR3 totals 14 residues. The CDR3 loop reads CASSPGLAGEVKYF. The CDR3, as DNA: TGTGCCAGCAGCCCGGGACTAGCGGGAGAAGTGAAGTACTTC.

The chain links TRBV20-1 to TRBJ2-4; D uncertain. The CDR3 loop spans 13 amino acids. Trimming removed 3 bases at V and 5 bases at J, with 11 bases between. Germline V gene sequence: CDR1 DFQATT, CDR2 SNEGSKA (reference sequence). As DNA, the CDR3 is TGCAGTGCTAGTGGGGTCTCCCAAAACATTCAGTACTTC. This sequence encodes CSASGVSQNIQYF.